This TCR beta chain was observed in a study of molecular identifiers for immune sequencing clone quantification. For this clonotype: The target antigen is unknown. Given a much more abundant clone one base away, this may be a read error.

TCRdb called the PCR reads again in MiXCR, with one record for every CDR3 protein. Of about 500,000 distinct CDR3 sequences in the sample, about 25% were seen once. General study points: Should identical TCR molecules share a barcode, the sizes of highly expanded clones could be underestimated.

Naive CD8 T cell sorting was performed on the CD8+CD4-CCR7+CD45RA+ phenotype. The CDR3 sequence is 12 residues long. The V and J ends lost 6 bases and 3 bases respectively, with 11 bases between them. From germline, CDR1 is SQVTM and CDR2 ANQGSEA. This receptor was obtained from a human donor in good health. Some libraries in this study had Jurkat cell RNA spiked in. Material: naive CD8+ T cells from blood, with Jurkat cell RNA spiked in. Documented subset: FACS-sorted CD8+CD4-CCR7+CD45RA+ naive T cells. V is TRBV29-1 and J is TRBJ1-1; no definite D call. CDR3: CSVSSRHTEAFF. Here the CDR3 DNA reads TGCAGCGTCTCATCGCGGCACACTGAAGCTTTCTTT.